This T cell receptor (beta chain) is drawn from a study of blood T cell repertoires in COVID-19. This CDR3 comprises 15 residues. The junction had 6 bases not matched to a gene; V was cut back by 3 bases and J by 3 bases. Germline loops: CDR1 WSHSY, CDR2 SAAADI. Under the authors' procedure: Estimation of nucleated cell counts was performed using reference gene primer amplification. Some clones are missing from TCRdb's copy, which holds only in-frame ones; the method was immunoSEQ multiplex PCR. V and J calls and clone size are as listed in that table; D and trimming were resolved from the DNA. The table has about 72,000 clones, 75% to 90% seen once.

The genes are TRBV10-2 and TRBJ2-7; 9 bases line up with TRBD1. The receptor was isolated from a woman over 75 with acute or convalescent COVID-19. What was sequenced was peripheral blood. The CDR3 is CASSDVTGGYYEQYF. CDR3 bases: TGCGCCAGCAGTGACGTGACAGGGGGATACTACGAGCAGTACTTC.